A selection of T cell receptor beta chains follows, all from one sample in a study of regulatory T cells in long-lasting Graves disease. TCRdb itself ran the multiplex PCR reads through MiXCR, one entry per CDR3 protein. The sample holds roughly 500,000 distinct CDR3 sequences, 20% to 25% seen once. The input for sequencing was peripheral blood mononuclear cells (PBMCs), taken when the disease was refractory, from a patient treated with antithyroid drugs. The receptors originated from a female donor with Graves disease. Each CDR3 is given with its conserved first and last residue. Each record gives: D gene, V gene, J gene, clone size, CDR3 DNA, CDR3 protein. A D gene is named only where the DNA matches it firmly. Some rows have no size entry. The others give once, few or many, or a class for an expanded clone.

NA	TRBV6-1	TRBJ1-3	few	TGTGCCAGTTGCTGGGACCCATCCGAAGGAAACACCATATATTTT	CASCWDPSEGNTIYF
NA	TRBV2	TRBJ1-1	many	TGTGCCAGCAGTGTTTCAGGGACTGAAGCTTTCTTT	CASSVSGTEAFF
NA	TRBV12-3/TRBV12-4	TRBJ2-7	many	TGTGCCAGCAGGCCGGCAGGCCGAGCCTACGAGCAGTACTTC	CASRPAGRAYEQYF
NA	TRBV28	TRBJ2-5	many	TGTGCCAGCAGTTCTCCCGGGACCGCCGGGACCCAGTACTTC	CASSSPGTAGTQYF
NA	TRBV4-1	TRBJ2-5	many	TGCGCCAGCAGCCATGCGAGAGAGACCCAGTACTTC	CASSHARETQYF
NA	TRBV28	TRBJ2-5	many	TGTGCCAGCAGTTTGACTCTTGGGTCGGGGGAGACCCAGTACTTC	CASSLTLGSGETQYF
NA	TRBV10-3	TRBJ2-3	few	TGTGCCATCAGTATCGGCGCCACAGATACGCAGTATTTT	CAISIGATDTQYF
TRBD2	TRBV11-1	TRBJ2-2	few	TGTGCCAGCAGCTCAAGCGGGAACGGGGGCACCGGGGAGCTGTTTTTT	CASSSSGNGGTGELFF
NA	TRBV19	TRBJ1-2	few	TGTGCCAGTAGTATTACGTCAGAAGATTATGGCTACACCTTC	CASSITSEDYGYTF
NA	TRBV19	TRBJ1-1	NA	TGTGCCAGTCAACAGGGCCCTGAAGCTTTCTTT	CASQQGPEAFF
NA	TRBV19	TRBJ1-1	NA	TGTGCCAGTAGTCCCCAGCGGGGGGAGAACACTGAAGCTTTCTTT	CASSPQRGENTEAFF
NA	TRBV12-3/TRBV12-4	TRBJ2-2	NA	TGTGCCAGCAGTCCAGGGGAGGGGCTGGGCACCGGGGAGCTGTTTTTT	CASSPGEGLGTGELFF
NA	TRBV19	TRBJ2-7	NA	TGTGCCAGTAGTATCCAGTTTTTCCCCTCCTACGAGCAGTACTTC	CASSIQFFPSYEQYF
NA	TRBV4-2	TRBJ2-2	few	TGTGCCAGCAGCCATCCAGGGGACACCGGGGAGCTGTTTTTT	CASSHPGDTGELFF
NA	TRBV28	TRBJ2-3	NA	TGTGCCAGCAGTTTACAGCAGGGCTTTCACCGCACAGATACGCAGTATTTT	CASSLQQGFHRTDTQYF
NA	TRBV28	TRBJ1-2	NA	TGTGCCAGCAGCCCGGGAGGGTTGGACTATGGCTACACCTTC	CASSPGGLDYGYTF
NA	TRBV15	TRBJ2-7	many	TGTGCCACCAGCAGTAGTTTAGGGAGCTACGAGCAGTACTTC	CATSSSLGSYEQYF
NA	TRBV7-9	TRBJ1-1	NA	TGTGCCAGCAGCCCCCCGGGGGGTGACACTGAAGCTTTCTTT	CASSPPGGDTEAFF
NA	TRBV20-1	TRBJ1-2	many	TGCAGTGCTAGTCGGACAAACTATGGCTACACCTTC	CSASRTNYGYTF
NA	TRBV5-6	TRBJ1-4	NA	TGCGCCAGCAGCTTGGCCCCGGGGACTAATGAAAAACTGTTTTTT	CASSLAPGTNEKLFF
NA	TRBV12-3/TRBV12-4	TRBJ1-2	many	TGTGCCAGCAGTGGGGGGCAGAGCTATGGCTACACCTTC	CASSGGQSYGYTF
TRBD1	TRBV2	TRBJ1-3	many	TGTGCCAGCAAAGCAGACAGGGGGAATGGAAACACCATATATTTT	CASKADRGNGNTIYF
NA	TRBV28	TRBJ2-4	many	TGTGCCAGCAGTTTGTCGGGGGCCGGGGGCAAAAACATTCAGTACTTC	CASSLSGAGGKNIQYF
NA	TRBV20-1	TRBJ1-2	many	TGCAGTGCTAGAAGGAACTATGGCTACACCTTC	CSARRNYGYTF
NA	TRBV12-3/TRBV12-4	TRBJ1-4	many	TGTGCCAGCAGTTTAAGTAGGGGGACTAATGAAAAACTGTTTTTT	CASSLSRGTNEKLFF
NA	TRBV7-2	TRBJ2-5	many	TGTGCCAGCAGCTTGAATGGTGGGGGCGAGGAGACCCAGTACTTC	CASSLNGGGEETQYF
NA	TRBV4-1	TRBJ1-1	NA	TGCGCCAGCAGCCAAGGCGACTTGAACACTGAAGCTTTCTTT	CASSQGDLNTEAFF
NA	TRBV2	TRBJ1-6	few	TGTGCCAGCAGTGGGGGGGGGGCGCGAACCTATAATTCACCCCTCCACTTT	CASSGGGARTYNSPLHF